This TCR beta chain was captured by sequencing in a study of blood T cell repertoires in COVID-19. Per the germline V gene, CDR1 is LGHNA and CDR2 is YSLEER. This CDR3 is built from 16 residues. The V gene end was trimmed by 1 base and the J gene end by 7 bases; junction bases not matched to a gene: 9. How the authors handled the data: The assay estimated nucleated cells by amplifying reference gene primers. Produced via immunoSEQ multiplex PCR; TCRdb's table is partial and in-frame only. V, J and clone size reflect that table, while D and trimming were determined from the DNA. The table shows tens of thousands of clones, with around three quarters occurring only once.

This sequence joins TRBV4-3 and TRBJ1-4, with TRBD1 identical over 7 bases. Sequencing was done on a sample of peripheral blood. The receptor's source is a woman aged 60-75 years in a cohort sampled during active or convalescent COVID-19. CDR3 residues: CASSQGGGTVREKLFF. Written as DNA, the CDR3 is TGCGCCAGCAGCCAAGGAGGGGGCACAGTTCGTGAAAAACTGTTTTTT.